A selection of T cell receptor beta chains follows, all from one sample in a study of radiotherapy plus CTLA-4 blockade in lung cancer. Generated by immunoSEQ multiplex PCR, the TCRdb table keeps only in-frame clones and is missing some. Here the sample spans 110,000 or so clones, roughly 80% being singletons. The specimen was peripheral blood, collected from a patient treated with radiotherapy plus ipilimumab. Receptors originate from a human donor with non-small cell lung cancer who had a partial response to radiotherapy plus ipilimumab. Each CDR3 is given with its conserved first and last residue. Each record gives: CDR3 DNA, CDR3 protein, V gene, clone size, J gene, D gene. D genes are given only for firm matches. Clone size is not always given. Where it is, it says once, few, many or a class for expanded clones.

TGTGCCAGAAGCTTGACCTACAGGGATTACCAAGAGACCCAGTACTTC | CARSLTYRDYQETQYF | TRBV5-3 | . | TRBJ2-5 | .
TGTGCCAGCAGAAAGGACAGGGAACAAGAGACCCAGTACTTC | CASRKDREQETQYF | TRBV28 | . | TRBJ2-5 | TRBD1
TGTGCCAGCAGCCCCGTCGGACTAGCGGGAGTTTACAATGAGCAGTTCTTC | CASSPVGLAGVYNEQFF | TRBV9 | once | TRBJ2-1 | TRBD2
TGTGCCAGCAGTTCGACTAGCGGGAGAATATCAGATACGCAGTATTTT | CASSSTSGRISDTQYF | TRBV28 | . | TRBJ2-3 | TRBD2
TGCGCCAGCAGCTTTGGGGGGTACAATGAGCAGTTCTTC | CASSFGGYNEQFF | TRBV5-1 | . | TRBJ2-1 | .
TGCGCCAGCAGAGAGACAGGGACGGGCTACACCTTC | CASRETGTGYTF | TRBV5-1 | . | TRBJ1-2 | TRBD1
TGTGCCAGTAGTATCGCCCGACAGGCCAACTATGGCTACACCTTC | CASSIARQANYGYTF | TRBV19 | . | TRBJ1-2 | .
TGTGCCAGCAGCTTTTTACAGTATAATTCACCCCTCCACTTT | CASSFLQYNSPLHF | TRBV7-2 | . | TRBJ1-6 | .
TGCGCCAGCAGCTCCGCAGGGGGCTACACTGAAGCTTTCTTT | CASSSAGGYTEAFF | TRBV5-1 | many | TRBJ1-1 | TRBD1
TGTGCCAGCAGTGAGGGACTAGCGAGTAATCCGTCCCAAGAGACCCAGTACTTC | CASSEGLASNPSQETQYF | TRBV6-1 | . | TRBJ2-5 | TRBD2
TGTGCCAGCAGTTTGCGTGGGGCTTCCTACAATGAGCAGTTCTTC | CASSLRGASYNEQFF | TRBV27 | . | TRBJ2-1 | .
TGCGCCAGCAGTCAGTCGGAGCAGCCCCAGCATTTT | CASSQSEQPQHF | TRBV10-2 | . | TRBJ1-5 | .
TGTGCCAGCAGGGAAATAACAGGATCAGGTTACCAGCCCCAGCATTTT | CASREITGSGYQPQHF | TRBV2 | . | TRBJ1-5 | .
TGTGCCAGCAGCTTAGGCGGGGATTATGGCTACACCTTC | CASSLGGDYGYTF | TRBV11-3 | . | TRBJ1-2 | .
TGTGCCTGGAGTGGGACAACCTATGGCTACACCTTC | CAWSGTTYGYTF | TRBV30 | . | TRBJ1-2 | .
TGTGCCAGCAGCCAAGTCGCGGGTAGCGGGACCACAGATACGCAGTATTTT | CASSQVAGSGTTDTQYF | TRBV4-2 | . | TRBJ2-3 | TRBD2
TGCGCCAGCAGCCAAGGGGGACTAGCGGGAGTTGGGACCGGGGAGCTGTTTTTT | CASSQGGLAGVGTGELFF | TRBV4-1 | few | TRBJ2-2 | TRBD2
TGTGCCAGCTCACCCACCAGCCTTCGAGGGGGGGAATCCGGCGGGGAGCTGTTTTTT | CASSPTSLRGGESGGELFF | TRBV18 | . | TRBJ2-2 | .
TGTGCCAGTAGTATTGGAACGCGGGGAAGCTCTGGAAACACCATATATTTT | CASSIGTRGSSGNTIYF | TRBV19 | few | TRBJ1-3 | .
TGTGCCAGCAGTTTCTCAGGCTACAATGAGCAGTTCTTC | CASSFSGYNEQFF | TRBV27 | . | TRBJ2-1 | .
TGTGCCAGCAGCTGGGGACAGGGCGGGCCTGAAGCTTTCTTT | CASSWGQGGPEAFF | TRBV7-2 | . | TRBJ1-1 | TRBD1
TGTGCCAGCAGAAATCCAGGGGGCAATGAGCAGTTCTTC | CASRNPGGNEQFF | TRBV28 | . | TRBJ2-1 | TRBD1
TGTGCCAGCAGCCGAACGATCGGGACACACAACCAAGCTTTCTTT | CASSRTIGTHNQAFF | TRBV9 | . | TRBJ1-1 | .
TGCGCCAGCAGCTCCAGCGGCCGCTCCTACGAGCAGTACTTC | CASSSSGRSYEQYF | TRBV5-1 | . | TRBJ2-7 | .
TGTGCCAGCAGTCTGACAGGGGTACGTCAGCCCCAGCATTTT | CASSLTGVRQPQHF | TRBV28 | . | TRBJ1-5 | TRBD1
TGCGCCAGCAGCTTGGGTGCGGGAGGGAGCACAGATACGCAGTATTTT | CASSLGAGGSTDTQYF | TRBV5-1 | once | TRBJ2-3 | TRBD2
TGCGCCAGCAGCTTGACTAGCGGGAGCTACAATGAGCAGTTCTTC | CASSLTSGSYNEQFF | TRBV5-1 | . | TRBJ2-1 | TRBD2
TGTGCCAGCAGCTTAGTAGGGGTTAATAGCAATCAGCCCCAGCATTTT | CASSLVGVNSNQPQHF | TRBV7-2 | . | TRBJ1-5 | .
TGTGCCAGCAGTGCCACAGGGGTCAAAGCCAAAAACATTCAGTACTTC | CASSATGVKAKNIQYF | TRBV28 | . | TRBJ2-4 | TRBD1
TGTGCCAGCACCGGGACTAGCGGGAGTTCGACCCAGTACTTC | CASTGTSGSSTQYF | TRBV6-1 | . | TRBJ2-5 | TRBD2
TGTGCCAGCAGCGGCTGGGACAGGGGGAATGAGCAGTTCTTC | CASSGWDRGNEQFF | TRBV7-9 | once | TRBJ2-1 | TRBD1
TGTGCCAGCAGCATCGACAGGAACACCGGGGAGCTGTTTTTT | CASSIDRNTGELFF | TRBV7-9 | few | TRBJ2-2 | .
TGTGCCAGCAGCTTAGATTACGCGGGCGGGCTCGAGACCCAGTACTTC | CASSLDYAGGLETQYF | TRBV11-3 | . | TRBJ2-5 | .
TGTGCCAGTAGTGGGCCGGGACAGGGTTTCACCGGGGAGCTGTTTTTT | CASSGPGQGFTGELFF | TRBV19 | . | TRBJ2-2 | TRBD1
TGCGCCAGCAGCTGGACAGGGGACAGCACAGATACGCAGTATTTT | CASSWTGDSTDTQYF | TRBV5-1 | . | TRBJ2-3 | TRBD1
TGTGCCATCAGTGAGAGGGAGGAAAACTATGGCTACACCTTC | CAISEREENYGYTF | TRBV10-3 | . | TRBJ1-2 | .
TGTGCCAGCAGCGAGGGGGGGACAGGGGGCCCCCAAGAGACCCAGTACTTC | CASSEGGTGGPQETQYF | TRBV9 | once | TRBJ2-5 | TRBD1
TGTGCCAGCAGCCGGTGGGACTTCACAGATACGCAGTATTTT | CASSRWDFTDTQYF | TRBV7-9 | . | TRBJ2-3 | .
TGTGCCTGGAGTTACAGGGGAGGCTACACCTTC | CAWSYRGGYTF | TRBV30 | . | TRBJ1-2 | TRBD1
TGCGCCAGCAGCTTGGACAGGGCTGGGGGAACTGAAGCTTTCTTT | CASSLDRAGGTEAFF | TRBV5-1 | once | TRBJ1-1 | .
TGTGCCAGCACCCCACCAGGGACCTACGAGCAGTACTTC | CASTPPGTYEQYF | TRBV7-2 | . | TRBJ2-7 | .
TGTGCCAGCAGTGAAAAAGGAGGGCACGGCTACACCTTC | CASSEKGGHGYTF | TRBV2 | once | TRBJ1-2 | .
TGTGCCAGCAGTTTTGGGGCAGGGGGAAACACTGAAGCTTTCTTT | CASSFGAGGNTEAFF | TRBV5-6 | . | TRBJ1-1 | TRBD1
TGTGCCAGCAGTTGGACTAGCGGGAGTAATGAGCAGTTCTTC | CASSWTSGSNEQFF | TRBV2 | . | TRBJ2-1 | TRBD2
TGTGCCAGCACCCTCCCAGGGGCAATGGGGTATGCTTTCTTT | CASTLPGAMGYAFF | TRBV6-1 | . | TRBJ1-1 | .
TGTGCCACCAGCAGATCGGGGAGTTATCAGCCCCAGCATTTT | CATSRSGSYQPQHF | TRBV15 | . | TRBJ1-5 | .
TGTGCCAGCAGTTACGGCAGGGGGGTTGAAGCTTTCTTT | CASSYGRGVEAFF | TRBV6-5 | . | TRBJ1-1 | TRBD1
TGCGCCAGCAGCCAAGATCCGGCTAGCGGGTTGCAAGAGACCCAGTACTTC | CASSQDPASGLQETQYF | TRBV4-1 | . | TRBJ2-5 | TRBD2
TGTGCCAGCAGTCTGACTAGCGCCTCTAGGGAGCAGTACTTC | CASSLTSASREQYF | TRBV28 | . | TRBJ2-7 | TRBD2
TGTGCCAGCAGTGTATATAATTCACCCCTCCACTTT | CASSVYNSPLHF | TRBV6-1 | . | TRBJ1-6 | .
TGTGCCAGCAGCGCGGCCATGAAGAACACTGAAGCTTTCTTT | CASSAAMKNTEAFF | TRBV11-2 | . | TRBJ1-1 | .
TGTGCCAGCAGCCTCCGAGGACAGACGAACACTGAAGCTTTCTTT | CASSLRGQTNTEAFF | TRBV11-1 | . | TRBJ1-1 | .
TGTGCCAGCAGCTTAGTGGCAGGGCACACCATATATTTT | CASSLVAGHTIYF | TRBV7-9 | . | TRBJ1-3 | .
TGTGCCAGCACCCCAGGGTGGGGCGTGGGCACTGAAGCTTTCTTT | CASTPGWGVGTEAFF | TRBV9 | . | TRBJ1-1 | .
TGTGCCAGCAGCCTCAGGGGGACAGAGGATGAAAAACTGTTTTTT | CASSLRGTEDEKLFF | TRBV28 | few | TRBJ1-4 | TRBD1
TGTGCCAGCAGCGTAGGGACTAGCGGGGTTCGGACCTACAATGAGCAGTTCTTC | CASSVGTSGVRTYNEQFF | TRBV9 | . | TRBJ2-1 | TRBD2
TGTGCCAGTAGTCGGACAGGGGGCTCCTACGAGCAGTACTTC | CASSRTGGSYEQYF | TRBV19 | . | TRBJ2-7 | TRBD1
TGTGCCAGTAGTCCCACAGGAGAAGAGACCCAGTACTTC | CASSPTGEETQYF | TRBV19 | . | TRBJ2-5 | .
TGTGCCAGCAGGCTTCTATACGAGCAGTACTTC | CASRLLYEQYF | TRBV2 | . | TRBJ2-7 | .
TGTGCCAGCAGTTTTCCGGGACAGGGCAATGAGCAGTTCTTC | CASSFPGQGNEQFF | TRBV5-4 | few | TRBJ2-1 | TRBD1